The 20 T cell receptor beta chains given below trace back to one sample, sequenced in a study of patients and donors after allogeneic stem cell transplantation. TCRdb used MiXCR to reprocess the RT-PCR reads, holding one entry per CDR3 protein. The data show more than 850,000 distinct CDR3 sequences, roughly 18% seen once. What was sequenced was blood, either unsorted or a sorted T cell fraction (not recorded which). Every receptor here comes from a human donor who was either an allogeneic HSCT recipient or a stem cell or donor lymphocyte infusion donor (not recorded which). It is not recorded whose cells these are; they may come from a transplant donor.

The genes are TRBV20-1 and TRBJ1-6; perhaps TRBD1 as D (5 bases). Germline CDR1 is DFQATT and CDR2 is SNEGSKA (reference sequence). The CDR3 has 14 amino acids. V lost 0 bases and J 9 bases, leaving 12 bases between the germline ends. CDR3: CSARDSQGSSPLHF. The DNA of the CDR3 is TGCAGTGCTAGAGATTCTCAGGGATCTTCACCCCTCCACTTT.

This clonotype appeared many times. This rearrangement joins TRBV14 to TRBJ2-1; weak D call: TRBD2 (6 bases). Germline assignment: CDR1 SGHDN and CDR2 FVKESK. The CDR3 sequence is 16 residues long. V lost 0 bases and J 5 bases, leaving 14 bases between the germline ends. As DNA, the CDR3 is TGTGCCAGCAGCCAAGATTTGACGGGGGTGCACAATGAGCAGTTCTTC. Translating it yields CASSQDLTGVHNEQFF.

J is TRBJ2-5 and V is TRBV10-3; 8 nucleotides agree with TRBD2. Germline CDR1 reads ENHRY; CDR2 reads SYGVKD. CDR3 length: 14 residues. Trimming removed 0 bases from V and 4 bases from J; junction bases left unmatched: 1. The CDR3 region has the DNA TGTGCCATCAGTGAGTCCGGGACTAGAGAGACCCAGTACTTC. Its protein product is CAISESGTRETQYF.

This chain links TRBV6-1 with TRBJ1-6; 7 bases map to TRBD1. The CDR3 covers 15 residues. The junction had 8 bases not matched to a gene; V was cut back by 6 bases and J by 6 bases. CDR1 MNHNS and CDR2 SASEGT come from the germline V gene. This CDR3 is CASSWTDRTNSPLHF. The CDR3 DNA reads TGTGCCAGCAGCTGGACGGACAGGACTAATTCACCCCTCCACTTT.

In its sample, this clonotype was seen a few times. The V gene is TRBV12-3 or TRBV12-4, the J gene TRBJ2-3, with D possibly TRBD2 on 6 matching bases. The CDR3 has 17 amino acids. Trimming stripped 6 bases from V and 1 base from J, with 20 bases between. The CDR3 protein is CASSLYGPERGTDTQYF. The CDR3 nucleotides are TGTGCCAGCAGCCTTTACGGACCGGAGCGGGGCACAGATACGCAGTATTTT.

The chain couples TRBV15 to TRBJ2-1; the D gene is possibly TRBD2 (6 bases). Germline-derived CDR1 and CDR2 are LNHNV and YYDKDF (reference sequence). V lost 5 bases and J 0 bases, leaving 11 bases between the germline ends. This CDR3 spans 15 amino acids. As DNA, the CDR3 is TGTGCCACCAGCGAGGGAGGAGCCTCCTACAATGAGCAGTTCTTC. Protein product: CATSEGGASYNEQFF.

The chain carries TRBV3-1 and TRBJ2-7; 7 nucleotides align to TRBD2. Germline values: CDR1 LGHDT, CDR2 YNNKEL (reference sequence). Trimming cost V 1 base and J 7 bases; bases outside gene matches: 10. The CDR3 is 15 amino acids. Written as DNA, the CDR3 is TGTGCCAGCAGCCAAGGGGGGGGAGCGGTGGAAGAGCAGTACTTC. Translation gives CASSQGGGAVEEQYF.

Only a few counts were recorded for this clonotype. This chain connects TRBV7-2 to TRBJ2-3, with TRBD2 identical over 7 bases. The germline gives CDR1 SGHTA, CDR2 FQGNSA. Trimming at V came to 5 bases and at J to 1 base, leaving 9 bases not matched to a gene. The CDR3 is 16 amino acids. CDR3 in DNA: TGTGCCAGCAGCCCCTCTAGCGGAACCCGCACAGATACGCAGTATTTT. Amino acid sequence: CASSPSSGTRTDTQYF.

The chain links TRBV2 to TRBJ1-3, with D possibly being TRBD1 (5 bases). CDR3 length: 13 residues. V was clipped by 5 bases and J by 6 bases, with 11 bases between them. Germline lookup yields CDR1 SNHLY and CDR2 FYNNEI. CDR3 sequence (DNA): TGTGCCAGCAGTTCGGATGGGGCAAACACCATATATTTT. Residues: CASSSDGANTIYF.

Many counts were recorded for this clonotype. The J gene is TRBJ1-5, the V gene TRBV6-2 or TRBV6-3; 9 nucleotides align to TRBD1. The CDR3 consists of 15 residues. The V gene end was trimmed by 6 bases and the J gene end by 4 bases; junction bases not matched to a gene: 7. Germline V lookup: CDR1 MNHEY, CDR2 SVGEGT. The CDR3 reads CASSPPGTGNQPQHF. The DNA of the CDR3 is TGTGCCAGCAGCCCACCCGGGACAGGGAATCAGCCCCAGCATTTT.

The genes are TRBV3-1 and TRBJ1-3, with D unresolved. The germline gives CDR1 LGHDT, CDR2 YNNKEL (reference sequence). The CDR3 spans 11 residues. V was pared by 0 bases and J by 6 bases, with 0 bases between. In nucleotides, the CDR3 is TGTGCCAGCAGCCAAGAAAACACCATATATTTT. Its protein is CASSQENTIYF. The variable domain in full, with the rest retrieved from reference TRBV3-1 and TRBJ1-3, is DTAVSQTPKYLVTQMGNDKSIKCEQNLGHDTMYWYKQDSKKFLKIMFSYNNKELIINETVPNRFSPKSPDKAHLNLHINSLELGDSAVYFCASSQENTIYFGEGSWLTVV.

The chain is built from TRBV20-1 and TRBJ2-3; TRBD1 aligns across 7 bases. The CDR3 runs 12 residues. V lost 6 bases to trimming and J lost 6 bases; unmatched junction nucleotides: 6. Germline CDR1 reads DFQATT; CDR2 reads SNEGSKA (reference sequence). This chain's CDR3 is CSAARDSDTQYF. CDR3 DNA: TGCAGTGCGGCCCGGGACAGCGATACGCAGTATTTT.

V usage is TRBV2 and J usage is TRBJ1-1; D not resolved. The V and J ends lost 6 bases and 1 base respectively, with 9 bases between them. CDR3 size: 13 residues. Germline V gives CDR1 SNHLY, CDR2 FYNNEI. The DNA of the CDR3 is TGTGCCAGCAGCGGAGACCCGAACACTGAAGCTTTCTTT. Encoded protein: CASSGDPNTEAFF.

This clonotype was seen more than once but under ten times. This chain links TRBV29-1 with TRBJ2-3; 7 bases align to TRBD2. With V trimmed by 4 bases and J by 11 bases, 15 bases remained unmatched. The germline V gene encodes CDR1 SQVTM and CDR2 ANQGSEA. The CDR3 runs to 14 residues. The CDR3 DNA follows: TGCAGCGTTGTCACGGGGGGACTCCCGCTTCTGCAGTATTTT. The encoded protein is CSVVTGGLPLLQYF.

This clonotype was observed a few times. This chain uses TRBV27 with TRBJ2-2; 10 nucleotides align to TRBD1. Per the germline V gene, CDR1 is MNHEY and CDR2 is SMNVEV (reference sequence). Unmatched junction bases numbered 6, after V lost 3 bases and J lost 8 bases. This CDR3 has 15 residues. The CDR3 DNA reads as TGTGCCAGCAGTTTTTTGGACAGGGGGGAGGGGGAGCTGTTTTTT. Amino acids: CASSFLDRGEGELFF.

This clonotype has just a few counts. This chain uses TRBV6-5 with TRBJ1-1; TRBD1 is a possible D gene (6 bases). The V end was cut by 0 bases, the J end by 1 base, with 15 bases between. The CDR3 has 17 residues. Germline V gives CDR1 MNHEY, CDR2 SVGAGI. CDR3 protein: CASSYSRQGPSNTEAFF. The CDR3 coding sequence is TGTGCCAGCAGTTACTCGAGGCAGGGGCCTTCGAACACTGAAGCTTTCTTT.

This clonotype was seen more than once but under ten times. This rearrangement joins TRBV2 to TRBJ2-1; 8 bases align to TRBD2. Germline V gene lookup returns CDR1 SNHLY and CDR2 FYNNEI. This CDR3 spans 15 amino acids. After removal of 7 bases from V and 4 bases from J, the junction contained 9 bases not matched to a gene. CDR3 amino acids: CASIRLARGYNEQFF. Written as DNA, the CDR3 is TGTGCCAGCATCCGACTAGCGCGGGGTTACAATGAGCAGTTCTTC.

The rearrangement joins TRBV11-3 to TRBJ2-5, with 9 bases matching TRBD1. The trim removed 5 bases at V and 5 bases at J, leaving 6 bases unmatched. The germline CDR1 and CDR2 sequences are SGHNT and YENEEA. This CDR3 contains 14 residues. The CDR3 here is CASSERTGDETQYF. Written as DNA, the CDR3 is TGTGCCAGCAGCGAACGGACAGGGGACGAGACCCAGTACTTC.

The J gene is TRBJ1-2, the V gene TRBV20-1, with D tentatively TRBD1 (6 bases). This CDR3 spans 16 amino acids. Per germline, CDR1 DFQATT and CDR2 SNEGSKA (reference sequence). The V gene lost 1 base and the J gene lost 8 bases, with 23 bases spanning the gap. The CDR3 region is CSARAAPRGQRKGYTF. CDR3 bases: TGCAGTGCTAGAGCCGCCCCCCGGGGGCAGAGGAAGGGCTACACCTTC.

This clonotype was picked up a small number of times. This sequence joins TRBV4-3 and TRBJ2-2, with a possible D match to TRBD2 (6 bases). Germline-derived CDR1 and CDR2 are LGHNA and YSLEER. This CDR3 spans 16 amino acids. Trimming took 2 bases from V and 0 from J, leaving 10 bases between them. The CDR3 DNA follows: TGCGCCAGCAGCCAACTCGGGACTTCGAACACCGGGGAGCTGTTTTTT. It yields the protein CASSQLGTSNTGELFF.